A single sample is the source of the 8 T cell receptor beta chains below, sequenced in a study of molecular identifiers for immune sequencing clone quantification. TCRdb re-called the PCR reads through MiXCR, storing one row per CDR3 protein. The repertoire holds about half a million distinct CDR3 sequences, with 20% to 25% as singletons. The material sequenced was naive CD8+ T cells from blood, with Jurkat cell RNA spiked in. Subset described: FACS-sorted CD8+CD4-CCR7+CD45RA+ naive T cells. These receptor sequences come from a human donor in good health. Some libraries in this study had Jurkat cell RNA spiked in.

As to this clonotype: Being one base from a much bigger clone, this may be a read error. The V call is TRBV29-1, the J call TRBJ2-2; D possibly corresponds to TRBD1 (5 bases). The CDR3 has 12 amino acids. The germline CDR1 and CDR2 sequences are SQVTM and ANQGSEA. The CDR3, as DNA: TGCGGCGTCACAGCAGGGACCGGGGAGCTGTTTTTT. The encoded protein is CGVTAGTGELFF.

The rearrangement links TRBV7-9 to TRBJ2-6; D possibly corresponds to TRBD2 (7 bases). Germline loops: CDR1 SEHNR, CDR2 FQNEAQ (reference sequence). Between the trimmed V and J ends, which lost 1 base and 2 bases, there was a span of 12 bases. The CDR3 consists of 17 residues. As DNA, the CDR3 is TGTGCCAGCAGCTTAGTTGGGGAGGGGGCTGGGGCCAACGTCCTGACTTTC. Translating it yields CASSLVGEGAGANVLTF. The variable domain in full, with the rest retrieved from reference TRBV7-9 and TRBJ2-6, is DTGVSQNPRHKITKRGQNVTFRCDPISEHNRLYWYRQTLGQGPEFLTYFQNEAQLEKSRLLSDRFSAERPKGSFSTLEIQRTEQGDSAMYLCASSLVGEGAGANVLTFGAGSRLTVL.

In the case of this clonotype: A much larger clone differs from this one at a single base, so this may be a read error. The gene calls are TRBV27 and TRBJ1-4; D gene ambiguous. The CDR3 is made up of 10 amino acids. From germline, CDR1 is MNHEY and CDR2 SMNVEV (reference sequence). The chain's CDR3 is CASGNEKLSF. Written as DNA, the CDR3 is TGTGCCAGCGGTAATGAAAAACTGTCTTTT.

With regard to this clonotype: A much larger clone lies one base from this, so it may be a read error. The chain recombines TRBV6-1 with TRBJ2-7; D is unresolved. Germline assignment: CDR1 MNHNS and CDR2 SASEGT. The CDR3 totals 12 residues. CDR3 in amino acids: CASRTASYERYF. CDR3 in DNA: TGTGCCAGCAGGACTGCGAGCTACGAGCGGTACTTC.

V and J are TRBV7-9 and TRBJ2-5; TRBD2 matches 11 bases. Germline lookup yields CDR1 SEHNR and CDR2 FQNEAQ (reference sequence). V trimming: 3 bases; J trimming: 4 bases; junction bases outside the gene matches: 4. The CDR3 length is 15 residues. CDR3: CASSFPTSGVETQYF. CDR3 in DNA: TGTGCCAGCAGCTTCCCGACTAGCGGGGTAGAGACCCAGTACTTC.

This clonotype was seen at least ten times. CDR3 nucleotides: TGTGCCAGCAGCTTCATGCAGATTGAGCAGTACTTC. It translates to CASSFMQIEQYF. The chain uses TRBV5-4 and TRBJ2-7; D is undetermined. From germline, CDR1 is SGHNT and CDR2 YYREEE (reference sequence). The CDR3 is 12 amino acids. V lost 2 bases, J lost 7 bases, and 10 bases lay in between.

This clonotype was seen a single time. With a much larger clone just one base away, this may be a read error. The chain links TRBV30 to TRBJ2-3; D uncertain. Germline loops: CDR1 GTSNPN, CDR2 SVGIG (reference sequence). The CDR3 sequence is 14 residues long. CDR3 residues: CARSDHALTDTQYF. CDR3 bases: TGTGCCCGGAGTGATCACGCCCTCACAGATACGCAGTATTTT.

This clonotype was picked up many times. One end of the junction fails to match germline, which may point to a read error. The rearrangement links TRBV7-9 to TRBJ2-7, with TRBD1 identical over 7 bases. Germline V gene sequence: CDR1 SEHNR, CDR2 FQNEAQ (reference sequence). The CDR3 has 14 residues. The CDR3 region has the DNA TGTGCCAGCAGCCCGGGACAGATCTCCGACGAGCAGTACTTC. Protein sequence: CASSPGQISDEQYF.